The T cell receptor (beta chain) under discussion was sequenced for a study of cytomegalovirus exposure and HLA in healthy donors. Background on the study: Unique TCR beta sequences numbering about 100 million came from 150 million to 200 million T cells in an earlier analysis.

The study, taken as a whole, reports: Because they were indistinguishable, some V segments, including TRBV6-2 and TRBV6-3, were excluded. The study put 150 to 200 TCR beta chains on its list as cytomegalovirus-associated. An analysis that was carried out later associated 16,000 or so TCR beta sequences with HLA alleles at 0.05 false discovery rate.

CDR3 size: 15 residues. Trimming cost V 5 bases and J 4 bases; bases outside gene matches: 9. From germline, CDR1 is SGHVS and CDR2 FQNEAQ. Worth noting for this clone: Its antigen remains unidentified.

The PCR was carried out with 60 Vbeta primers and 13 Jbeta primers. Clones were sequenced by immunoSEQ multiplex PCR, and TCRdb holds only the in-frame ones, with some missing. In the table there are about 120,000 clones, around 70% of which are singletons. This chain joins TRBV7-8 and TRBJ2-3, with 7 nucleotides matching TRBD1. Sequenced material: PBMCs. The receptor comes from a woman under 30 in good health and CMV-seronegative. This CDR3 is CASSPLRGRADTQYF. CDR3 sequence (DNA): TGTGCCAGCAGCCCGCTTAGGGGGCGGGCAGATACGCAGTATTTT.